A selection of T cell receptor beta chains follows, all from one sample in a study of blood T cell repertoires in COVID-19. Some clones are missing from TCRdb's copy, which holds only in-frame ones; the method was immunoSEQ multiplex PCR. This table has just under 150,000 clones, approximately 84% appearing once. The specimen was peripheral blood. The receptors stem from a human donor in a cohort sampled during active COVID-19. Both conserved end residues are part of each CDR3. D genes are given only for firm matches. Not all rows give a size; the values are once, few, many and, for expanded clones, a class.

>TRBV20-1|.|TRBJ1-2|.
CSASESPGYTF
TGCAGTGCTAGCGAGAGTCCTGGCTACACCTTC
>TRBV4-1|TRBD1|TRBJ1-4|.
CASSQPAGRRGHNNEKLFF
TGCGCCAGCAGCCAACCCGCGGGTAGGAGGGGGCATAATAATGAAAAACTGTTTTTT
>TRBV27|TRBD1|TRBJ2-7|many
CASWTGAGEQYF
TGTGCCTCATGGACAGGGGCTGGCGAGCAGTACTTC
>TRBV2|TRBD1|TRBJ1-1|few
CASKVGQGGTEAFF
TGTGCCAGCAAGGTTGGACAGGGTGGGACTGAAGCTTTCTTT
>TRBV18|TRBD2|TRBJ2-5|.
CASSRFSSGNQETQYF
TGTGCCAGCTCCCGGTTTTCTAGCGGGAATCAAGAGACCCAGTACTTC
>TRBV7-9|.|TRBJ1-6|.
CASSLGLTLDSPLHF
TGTGCCAGCAGCTTAGGGCTCACCTTGGATTCACCCCTCCACTTT
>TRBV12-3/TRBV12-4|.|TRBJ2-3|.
CASSATDTQYF
TGTGCCAGCAGTGCTACCGATACGCAGTATTTT
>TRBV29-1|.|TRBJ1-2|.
CSVLESNNYGYTF
TGCAGCGTTTTGGAGTCTAATAACTATGGCTACACCTTC
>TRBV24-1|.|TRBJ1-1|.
CATRRSADTEAFF
TGTGCCACCAGAAGGAGTGCTGACACTGAAGCTTTCTTT
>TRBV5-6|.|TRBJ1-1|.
CASSLGRGQGRNSAFF
TGTGCCAGCAGCTTGGGGAGAGGTCAGGGGCGTAACTCGGCTTTCTTT
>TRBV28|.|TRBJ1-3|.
CASSSPQGTGNTIYF
TGTGCCAGCAGTTCACCTCAGGGAACTGGAAACACCATATATTTT
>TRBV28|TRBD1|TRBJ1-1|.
CASSSTGMNTEAFF
TGTGCCAGCAGTTCGACAGGGATGAACACTGAAGCTTTCTTT
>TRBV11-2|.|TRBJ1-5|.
CASSLDRGNQPQHF
TGTGCCAGCAGCTTAGACAGGGGCAATCAGCCCCAGCATTTT
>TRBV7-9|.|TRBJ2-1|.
CASSLAKRSSYNEQFF
TGTGCCAGCAGCTTGGCAAAAAGAAGCTCCTACAATGAGCAGTTCTTC
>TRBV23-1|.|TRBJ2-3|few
CASRPRPYSTDTQYF
TGCGCCAGCCGCCCTAGACCCTATAGCACAGATACGCAGTATTTT
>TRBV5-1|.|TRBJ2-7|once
CASSLATGHYEQYF
TGCGCCAGCAGCTTGGCAACAGGGCACTACGAGCAGTACTTC
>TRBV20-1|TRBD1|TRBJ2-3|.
CASGGDTQYF
TGCGCATCAGGGGGAGATACGCAGTATTTT
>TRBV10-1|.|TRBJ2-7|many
CASSESRENEQYF
TGCGCCAGCAGTGAGTCGAGAGAGAACGAGCAGTACTTC
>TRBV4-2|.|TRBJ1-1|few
CASSQDRGEVAFF
TGTGCCAGCAGCCAAGATCGGGGGGAAGTGGCTTTCTTT
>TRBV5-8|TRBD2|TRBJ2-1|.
CASSPPPVLAGLYNEQFF
TGTGCCAGCAGCCCGCCCCCCGTACTAGCGGGGTTATACAATGAGCAGTTCTTC
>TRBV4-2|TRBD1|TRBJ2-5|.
CASSQGGTGGETQYF
TGTGCCAGCAGCCAAGGTGGGACAGGGGGAGAGACCCAGTACTTC
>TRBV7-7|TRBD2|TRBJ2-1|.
CASSLAPSGGGREQFF
TGTGCTAGCAGCTTAGCGCCCAGCGGGGGGGGCAGGGAGCAGTTCTTC
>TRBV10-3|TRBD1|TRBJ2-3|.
CAISTGTDHTDTQYF
TGTGCCATCAGTACGGGGACAGACCACACAGATACGCAGTATTTT
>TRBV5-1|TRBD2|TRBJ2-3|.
CASSSTGTSGSTRTDTQYF
TGCGCCAGCAGCTCCACCGGGACTAGCGGGAGTACCCGCACAGATACGCAGTATTTT
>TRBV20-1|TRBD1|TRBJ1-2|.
CSAAGQGTYTF
TGCAGTGCTGCGGGACAGGGAACTTACACCTTC
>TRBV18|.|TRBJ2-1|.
CASSPLQGQYNEQFF
TGTGCCAGCTCACCACTACAGGGACAATACAATGAGCAGTTCTTC
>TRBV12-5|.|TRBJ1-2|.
CASGLGGTWGYTF
TGTGCTAGTGGTTTGGGCGGGACTTGGGGCTACACCTTC
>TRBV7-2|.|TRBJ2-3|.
CAYRQGSDTQYF
TGTGCCTATCGGCAGGGGTCAGATACGCAGTATTTT
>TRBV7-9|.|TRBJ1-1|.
CASSYSGDTEAFF
TGTGCCAGCAGCTATTCGGGGGATACTGAAGCTTTCTTT
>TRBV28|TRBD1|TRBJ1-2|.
CASSLTGDSYGYTF
TGTGCCAGCAGCCTAACAGGGGATTCCTATGGCTACACCTTC
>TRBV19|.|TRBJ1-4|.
CASLVRTGSNEKLFF
TGTGCCAGCTTGGTTCGTACAGGATCTAACGAAAAACTGTTTTTT
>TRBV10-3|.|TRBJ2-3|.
CAISDPGDTDTQYF
TGTGCCATCAGTGACCCGGGAGACACAGATACGCAGTATTTT